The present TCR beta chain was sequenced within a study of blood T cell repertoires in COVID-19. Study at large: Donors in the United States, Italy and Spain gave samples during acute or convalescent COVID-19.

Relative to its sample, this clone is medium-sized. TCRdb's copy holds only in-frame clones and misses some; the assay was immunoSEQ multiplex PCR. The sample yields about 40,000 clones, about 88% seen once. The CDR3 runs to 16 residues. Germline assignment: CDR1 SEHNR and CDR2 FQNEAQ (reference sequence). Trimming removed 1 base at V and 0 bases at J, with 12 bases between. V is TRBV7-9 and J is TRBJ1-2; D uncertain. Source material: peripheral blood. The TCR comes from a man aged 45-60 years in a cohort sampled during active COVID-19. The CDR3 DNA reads TGTGCCAGCAGCTTAGACTCAGGCGAAGCTAACTATGGCTACACCTTC. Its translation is CASSLDSGEANYGYTF.